The 6 T cell receptor beta chains presented below share a single source sample, sequenced in a study of graft-versus-host responses after intestinal transplantation. Their recognized antigens are unknown. Profiling relied on immunoSEQ multiplex PCR, and the TCRdb table lists in-frame clones only, not all of them. Among tens of thousands of clones, 90% to 95% were seen once, and the ten largest hold under 0.25%. Material: unstimulated CD8+ T cells sorted from spleen or lymph node cells, obtained before transplant. The source is a human donor who was the organ donor for an intestinal transplant.

The chain couples TRBV7-9 to TRBJ2-7; TRBD1 agrees at 9 bases. V lost 5 bases and J lost 6; bases outside the gene matches: 5. Germline values: CDR1 SEHNR, CDR2 FQNEAQ (reference sequence). There are 13 residues in the CDR3. The CDR3 protein is CASSAPTGGEQYF. The DNA for the CDR3 is TGTGCCAGCAGCGCCCCGACAGGGGGCGAGCAGTACTTC.

This chain links TRBV28 with TRBJ1-1; 7 bases map to TRBD1. The trim removed 4 bases at V and 2 bases at J, leaving 13 bases unmatched. The CDR3 runs to 17 residues. CDR1 and CDR2 from the germline V gene are MDHEN and SYDVKM. The CDR3 spells CASSYQTGSAFNTEAFF. In nucleotides, the CDR3 is TGTGCCAGCAGTTACCAGACAGGGAGCGCGTTCAACACTGAAGCTTTCTTT.

V and J are TRBV4-2 and TRBJ1-3; no firm D call. V shed 4 bases and J shed 8 bases, with 12 bases lying between them. The CDR3 sequence is 13 residues long. Germline-derived CDR1 and CDR2 are LGHNA and YNFKEQ. Here the CDR3 reads CASSLPSGDTIYF. The CDR3 region has the DNA TGTGCCAGCAGCCTTCCTAGTGGGGACACCATATATTTT.

The chain links TRBV7-3 to TRBJ2-1; D is undetermined. V shed 5 bases and J shed 10 bases, with 15 bases lying between them. Germline CDR1 and CDR2: SGHTA and FQGTGA. CDR3 size: 13 residues. The CDR3 is CASSRSAYGEQFF. DNA for the CDR3: TGTGCCAGCAGCCGATCCGCCTATGGCGAGCAGTTCTTC.

The chain couples TRBV29-1 to TRBJ1-2; weak D call: TRBD1 (5 bases). The germline V gene has CDR1 SQVTM and CDR2 ANQGSEA. This CDR3 spans 18 amino acids. With 0 bases removed from V and 4 bases from J, the gap between germline ends came to 24 bases. This CDR3 is CSVEDTTMGPGDLYGYTF. In DNA, the CDR3 is TGCAGCGTTGAAGATACAACCATGGGGCCGGGGGACCTCTATGGCTACACCTTC.

The genes are TRBV7-9 and TRBJ2-6, with TRBD2 matching 7 bases. With V trimmed by 5 bases and J by 2 bases, 9 bases remained unmatched. The length of the CDR3 is 17 residues. Germline CDR1 SEHNR, CDR2 FQNEAQ (reference sequence). The CDR3 DNA reads as TGTGCCAGCAGCCCGACTTTGGGGGGGGCTGGGGCCAACGTCCTGACTTTC. Encoded protein: CASSPTLGGAGANVLTF.